This T cell receptor (beta chain) was recorded in a study of T and B cells in COVID-19 patients (dated by TCRdb to 2020 to 2022). Background for the entire study: In this study, adaptive immunity was profiled in COVID-19 patients who either had active infection or had recovered, using TRB and IGH repertoire sequencing of peripheral blood. A recovered cohort included about 19 patients who provided about 20 samples, and most of these patients had mild to moderate COVID-19 treated on an outpatient basis. Patients in the recovered cohort had a median age of almost 35 years, compared with roughly 66 years for patients in the active-infection cohort. Of the roughly 20 patients in the active-infection cohort, approximately 12 were critically ill and needed mechanical ventilation or ECMO. In the active-infection cohort, about 90% of the roughly 20 patients had comorbidities linked to unfavorable COVID-19 outcome. Over 8 million TCR sequences were analysed in a TCR and BCR sequence repository that covered 37 patients and roughly 69 time points. Two patients belonged to both the recovered and active cohorts because samples were available from active disease and after recovery. An age-matched reference group of 40 or so healthy donors negative for COVID-19 antibodies was used as the comparison for repertoire analyses. As many as 9 follow-up blood samples were collected from each patient, and in some individuals these samples spanned different disease stages. The full study reports these points: Few blood samples were available from mildly ill patients while symptoms were present or from severe cases at early time points. The reported TCR clusters were stated to require prospective validation before clinical use. During active COVID-19 the TRB repertoires were highly clonal, but at recovery diversity and richness rose above the levels seen in healthy donors. Specific T cell subsets (CD4+/Treg/CD8+) and sorted SARS-CoV-2-responsive or tetramer+ T cells had not yet been sequenced, and these experiments were ongoing. In patients with COVID-19, the usage of TRBV/TRBJ genes was reported to be strongly skewed. A total of 2,200 or so TCR clusters were exclusive to the recovered cohort, and about 31 of those clusters were low-pGen clusters. The cohort was considered too small to assess HLA contributions to COVID-19 susceptibility or severity.

The sequencer was an Illumina MiSeq. TRB rearrangements were amplified by multiplex PCR with BIOMED2 TRB-A/B primer pools. Illumina-compatible adapters and 7-nucleotide sample barcodes were added to the amplicons in two consecutive PCRs. All library PCRs used Phusion HS II polymerase. Amplicons were gel-purified with the NucleoSpin Gel and PCR Clean-up kit, quantified on Qubit, and pooled at 4 to 5 nM. Before Illumina next-generation sequencing, the quality of the amplicon pool was assessed on an Agilent 2100 Bioanalyzer. Per the authors' processing: Annotation of TRB rearrangements was performed with MiXCR 3.0.8 using the default MiXCR reference library. Sequences with fewer than 2 reads and non-productive reads were filtered out, and every unique CDR3 nucleotide sequence was treated as a single clone. R 3.5.1 was used to calculate clonality, diversity, richness and V-J gene usage. GLIPH2 was used for TCR clustering by CDR3 similarity, and generation probabilities were calculated by OLGA. Only GLIPH2 clusters with at least four unique TCR clonotypes present in at least three individuals were retained. The public reads were run again by TCRdb, first through fastp at Q25 and then through MiXCR, and only productive beta chains were kept. Rows merge per CDR3 protein into single entries with the most common DNA and genes. It is TCRdb's table, rather than the study itself, that gives the V and J calls and clone size. In all, the sample holds around 30,000 distinct CDR3 sequences, and about 30% of those were seen once. The leading ten clones occupy 1.5% to 2% of the sample.

Genomic DNA extracted from blood, in amounts of roughly 250-500 ng, served as the starting material for amplifying TRB repertoires. This clonotype came up a few times. There is no known antigen for this receptor. No much larger clone exists at a distance of one base, and base qualities are not known. Sequencing used blood. The origin of this receptor is a human donor who had recovered from COVID-19.

At the DNA level, the sequence is TGTGCCAGCTCACCGATAGGGGGCTCCACCGGGGAGCTGTTTTTT. Translated, it reads CASSPIGGSTGELFF. The receptor chain draws on TRBV18 and TRBJ2-2; TRBD1 matches 7 bases in the middle. Compared with germline, V lacks 3 bases and J lacks 4 bases; bases without a gene match: 5. Including the terminal cysteine and phenylalanine, the CDR3 comprises 15 residues. The read is trimmed to its CDR3 DNA, 45 bases read in frame from base 1. Via the germline V gene, CDR1 is KGHSH and CDR2 LQKENI.